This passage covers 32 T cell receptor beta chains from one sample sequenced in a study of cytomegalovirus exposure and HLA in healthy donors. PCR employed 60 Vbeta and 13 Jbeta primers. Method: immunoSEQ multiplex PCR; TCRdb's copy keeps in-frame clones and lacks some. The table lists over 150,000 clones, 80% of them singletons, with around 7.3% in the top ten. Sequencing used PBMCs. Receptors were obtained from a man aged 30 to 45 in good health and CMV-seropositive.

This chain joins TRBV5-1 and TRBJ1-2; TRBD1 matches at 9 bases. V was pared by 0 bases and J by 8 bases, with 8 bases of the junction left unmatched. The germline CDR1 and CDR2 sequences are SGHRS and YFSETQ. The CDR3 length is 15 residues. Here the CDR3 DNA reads TGCGCCAGCAGCTTGGATTGGACAGGGGAAGAAGGCTACACCTTC. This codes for CASSLDWTGEEGYTF.

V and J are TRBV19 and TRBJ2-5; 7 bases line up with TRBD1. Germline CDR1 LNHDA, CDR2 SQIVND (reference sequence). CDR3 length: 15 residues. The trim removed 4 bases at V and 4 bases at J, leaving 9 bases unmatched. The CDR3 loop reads CASSTDRVQGETQYF. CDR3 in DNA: TGTGCCAGTAGTACAGACAGGGTCCAGGGAGAGACCCAGTACTTC.

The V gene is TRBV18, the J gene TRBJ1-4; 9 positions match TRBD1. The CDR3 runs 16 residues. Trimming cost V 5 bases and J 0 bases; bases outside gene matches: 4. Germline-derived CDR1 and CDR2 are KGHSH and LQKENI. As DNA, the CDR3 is TGTGCCAGCTCATCGGGACAGGGAACAACTAATGAAAAACTGTTTTTT. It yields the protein CASSSGQGTTNEKLFF. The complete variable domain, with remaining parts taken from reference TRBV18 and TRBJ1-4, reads NAGVMQNPRHLVRRRGQEARLRCSPMKGHSHVYWYRQLPEEGLKFMVYLQKENIIDESGMPKERFSAEFPKEGPSILRIQQVVRGDSAAYFCASSSGQGTTNEKLFFGSGTQLSVL.

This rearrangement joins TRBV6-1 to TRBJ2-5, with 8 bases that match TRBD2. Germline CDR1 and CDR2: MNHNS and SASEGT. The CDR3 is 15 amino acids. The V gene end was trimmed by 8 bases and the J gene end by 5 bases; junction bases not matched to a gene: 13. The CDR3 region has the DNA TGTGCCAGCCCGGTCCTAGCGGGCCCCCAGGAGACCCAGTACTTC. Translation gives CASPVLAGPQETQYF.

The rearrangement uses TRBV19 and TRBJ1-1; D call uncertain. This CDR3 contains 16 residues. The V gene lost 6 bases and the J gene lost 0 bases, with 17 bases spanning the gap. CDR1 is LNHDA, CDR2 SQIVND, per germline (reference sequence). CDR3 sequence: CASRTRTTLMNTEAFF. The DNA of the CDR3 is TGTGCCAGTAGGACTAGGACTACCCTAATGAACACTGAAGCTTTCTTT.

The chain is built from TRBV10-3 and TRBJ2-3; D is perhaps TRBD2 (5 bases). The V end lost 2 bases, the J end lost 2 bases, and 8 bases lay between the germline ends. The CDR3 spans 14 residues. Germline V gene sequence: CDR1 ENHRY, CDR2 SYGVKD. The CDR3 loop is CAISEDGDTDTQYF. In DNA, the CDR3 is TGTGCCATCAGTGAGGACGGGGACACAGATACGCAGTATTTT.

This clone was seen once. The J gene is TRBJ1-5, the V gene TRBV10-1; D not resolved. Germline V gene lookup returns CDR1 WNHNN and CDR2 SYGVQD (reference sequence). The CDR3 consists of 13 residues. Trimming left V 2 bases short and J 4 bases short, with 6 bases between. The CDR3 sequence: CASSEAGNQPQHF. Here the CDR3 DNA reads TGCGCCAGCAGTGAGGCCGGGAATCAGCCCCAGCATTTT.

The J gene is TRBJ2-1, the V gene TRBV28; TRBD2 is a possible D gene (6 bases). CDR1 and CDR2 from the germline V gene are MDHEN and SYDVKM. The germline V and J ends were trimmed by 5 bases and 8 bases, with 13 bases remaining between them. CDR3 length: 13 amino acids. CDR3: CASSPRLVDEQFF. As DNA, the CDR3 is TGTGCCAGCAGTCCGAGACTAGTCGATGAGCAGTTCTTC. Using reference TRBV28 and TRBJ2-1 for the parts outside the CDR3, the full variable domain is DVKVTQSSRYLVKRTGEKVFLECVQDMDHENMFWYRQDPGLGLRLIYFSYDVKMKEKGDIPEGYSVSREKKERFSLILESASTNQTSMYLCASSPRLVDEQFFGPGTRLTVL.

CDR3 region: CASSPGLAGGLWYNEQFF. The DNA for the CDR3 is TGTGCCAGCAGCCCGGGACTAGCGGGGGGGCTCTGGTACAATGAGCAGTTCTTC. The gene calls are TRBV11-3 and TRBJ2-1; 16 bases agree with TRBD2. CDR1 is SGHNT and CDR2 is YENEEA in the germline V gene. Trimming cost V 5 bases and J 4 bases; bases outside gene matches: 8. The CDR3 is 18 amino acids.

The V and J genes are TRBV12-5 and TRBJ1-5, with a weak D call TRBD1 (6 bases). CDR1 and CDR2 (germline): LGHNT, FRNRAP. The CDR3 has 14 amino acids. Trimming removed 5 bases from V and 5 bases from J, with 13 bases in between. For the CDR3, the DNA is TGTGCTAGTGGTCCAAAAAACAGGGATCAGCCCCAGCATTTT. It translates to CASGPKNRDQPQHF.

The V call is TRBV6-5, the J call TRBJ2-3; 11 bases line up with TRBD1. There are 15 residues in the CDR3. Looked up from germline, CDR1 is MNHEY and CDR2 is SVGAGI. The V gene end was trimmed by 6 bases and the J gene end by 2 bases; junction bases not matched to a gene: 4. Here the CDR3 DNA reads TGTGCCAGCAGGGACAGGGGGCGCAACACAGATACGCAGTATTTT. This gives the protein CASRDRGRNTDTQYF.

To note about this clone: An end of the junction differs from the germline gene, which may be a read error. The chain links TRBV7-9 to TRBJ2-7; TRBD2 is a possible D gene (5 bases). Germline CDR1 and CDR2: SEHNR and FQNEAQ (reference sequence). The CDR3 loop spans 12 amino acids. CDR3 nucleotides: TGTTCCAGCGGAAGGACTGGGTACGAGCAGTACTTC. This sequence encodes CSSGRTGYEQYF.

CDR3 sequence (DNA): TGTGCCAGTAGTACGGGCAGCGGGGGCCAAGTACGGTTCTTC. Translating gives CASSTGSGGQVRFF. This sequence joins TRBV19 and TRBJ2-1, with 8 nucleotides matching TRBD2. This CDR3 is 14 amino acids long. Germline trimming cut 4 bases from V and 15 bases from J; bases unmatched to any gene: 14. Germline V gives CDR1 LNHDA, CDR2 SQIVND (reference sequence). Full variable domain (outside the CDR3, taken from reference TRBV19 and TRBJ2-1): DGGITQSPKYLFRKEGQNVTLSCEQNLNHDAMYWYRQDPGQGLRLIYYSQIVNDFQKGDIAEGYSVSREKKESFPLTVTSAQKNPTAFYLCASSTGSGGQVRFFGPGTRLTVL.

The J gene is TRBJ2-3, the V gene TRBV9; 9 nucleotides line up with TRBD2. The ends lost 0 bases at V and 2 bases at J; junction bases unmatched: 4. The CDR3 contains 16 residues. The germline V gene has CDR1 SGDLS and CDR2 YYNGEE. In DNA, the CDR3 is TGTGCCAGCAGCGTAGGAGCTAGCGGGACCACAGATACGCAGTATTTT. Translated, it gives CASSVGASGTTDTQYF.

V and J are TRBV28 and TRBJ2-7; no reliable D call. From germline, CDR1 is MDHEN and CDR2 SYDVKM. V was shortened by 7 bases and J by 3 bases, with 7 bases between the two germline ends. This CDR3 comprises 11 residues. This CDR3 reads CASMSYYEQYF. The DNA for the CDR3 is TGTGCCAGCATGAGTTACTACGAGCAGTACTTC.

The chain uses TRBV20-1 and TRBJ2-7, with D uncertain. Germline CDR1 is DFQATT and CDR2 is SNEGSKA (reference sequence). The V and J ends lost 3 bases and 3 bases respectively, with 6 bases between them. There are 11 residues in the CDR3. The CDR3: CSASQRYEQYF. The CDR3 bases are TGCAGTGCTAGCCAGCGCTACGAGCAGTACTTC.

The CDR3 DNA reads as TGTGCCAGCAGCTCGGGACTAGCGGGAGTAAATAGCACAGATACGCAGTATTTT. Translated: CASSSGLAGVNSTDTQYF. The chain joins TRBV12-1 to TRBJ2-3; the D call TRBD2 from the table was never checked on the DNA. TRBV12-1 is classified as a pseudogene. The CDR3 is 18 amino acids.

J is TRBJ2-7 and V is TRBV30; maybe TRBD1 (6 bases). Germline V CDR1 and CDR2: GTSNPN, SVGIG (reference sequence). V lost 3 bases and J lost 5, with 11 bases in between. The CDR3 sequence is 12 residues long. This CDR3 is CAWSRSGDEQYF. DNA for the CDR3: TGTGCCTGGAGCCGTTCAGGGGACGAGCAGTACTTC.

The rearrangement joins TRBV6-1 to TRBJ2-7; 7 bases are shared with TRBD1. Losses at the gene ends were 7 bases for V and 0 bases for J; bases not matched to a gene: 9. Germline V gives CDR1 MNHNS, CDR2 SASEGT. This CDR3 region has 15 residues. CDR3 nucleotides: TGTGCCAGCATCGAACCAGGGGGAACCTCCTACGAGCAGTACTTC. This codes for CASIEPGGTSYEQYF.

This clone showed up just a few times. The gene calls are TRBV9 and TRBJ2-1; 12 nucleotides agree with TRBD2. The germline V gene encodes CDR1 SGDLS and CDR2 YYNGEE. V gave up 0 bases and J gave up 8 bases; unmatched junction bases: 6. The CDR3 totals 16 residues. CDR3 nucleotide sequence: TGTGCCAGCAGCGTAGAGTCTAGCGGGAGGGGGGATGAGCAGTTCTTC. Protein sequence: CASSVESSGRGDEQFF.

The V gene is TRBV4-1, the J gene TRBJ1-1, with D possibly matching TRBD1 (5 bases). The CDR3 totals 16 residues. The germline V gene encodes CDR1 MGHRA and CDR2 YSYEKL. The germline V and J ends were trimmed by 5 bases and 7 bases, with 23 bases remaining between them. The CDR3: CASSEIYGQGIFEAFF. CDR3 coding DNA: TGCGCCAGCAGCGAAATTTATGGGCAGGGAATATTTGAAGCTTTCTTT.

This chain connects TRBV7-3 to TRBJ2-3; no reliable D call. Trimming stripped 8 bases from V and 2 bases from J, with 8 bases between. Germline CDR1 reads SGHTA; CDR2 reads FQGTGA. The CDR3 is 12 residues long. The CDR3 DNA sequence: TGTGCCAGCGGCACGCACACAGATACGCAGTATTTT. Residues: CASGTHTDTQYF.

This CDR3 reads CASSTRGRTNEKLFF. For the CDR3, the DNA is TGTGCCAGCAGCACTCGGGGGAGAACTAATGAAAAACTGTTTTTT. The chain recombines TRBV7-8 with TRBJ1-4, with a weak D call TRBD1 (5 bases). The CDR3 is made up of 15 amino acids. The germline V gene has CDR1 SGHVS and CDR2 FQNEAQ. Between the trimmed V and J ends, which lost 5 bases and 1 base, there was a span of 11 bases. Combining the CDR3 with reference TRBV7-8 and TRBJ1-4 gives the whole variable domain GAGVSQSPRYKVAKRGQDVALRCDPISGHVSLFWYQQALGQGPEFLTYFQNEAQLDKSGLPSDRFFAERPEGSVSTLKIQRTQQEDSAVYLCASSTRGRTNEKLFFGSGTQLSVL.

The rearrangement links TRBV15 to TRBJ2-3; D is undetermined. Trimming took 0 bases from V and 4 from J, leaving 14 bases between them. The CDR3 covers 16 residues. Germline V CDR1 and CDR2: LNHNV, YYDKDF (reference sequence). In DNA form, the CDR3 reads TGTGCCACCAGCAGAGATCGAGGTAGCTTAGCAGATACGCAGTATTTT. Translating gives CATSRDRGSLADTQYF.

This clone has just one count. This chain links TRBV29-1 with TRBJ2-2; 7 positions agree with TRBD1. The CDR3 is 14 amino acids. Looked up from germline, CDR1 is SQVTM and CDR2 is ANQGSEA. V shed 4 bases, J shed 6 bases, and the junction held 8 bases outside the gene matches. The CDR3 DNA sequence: TGCAGCGTTGGCTTAGAGGGGGCGGCCGGGGAGCTGTTTTTT. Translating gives CSVGLEGAAGELFF.

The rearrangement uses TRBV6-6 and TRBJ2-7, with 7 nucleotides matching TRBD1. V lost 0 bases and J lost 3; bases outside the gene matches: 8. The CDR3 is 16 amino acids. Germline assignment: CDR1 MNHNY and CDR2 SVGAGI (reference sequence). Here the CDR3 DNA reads TGTGCCAGCAGTTACTCTAGACAGGGCAGTCACTACGAGCAGTACTTC. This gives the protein CASSYSRQGSHYEQYF.

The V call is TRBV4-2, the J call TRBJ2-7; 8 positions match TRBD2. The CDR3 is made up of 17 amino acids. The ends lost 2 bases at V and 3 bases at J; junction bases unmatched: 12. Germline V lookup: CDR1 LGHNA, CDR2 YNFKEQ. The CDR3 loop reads CASSQFLAGVIIYEQYF. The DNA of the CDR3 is TGTGCCAGCAGCCAATTTCTAGCGGGTGTAATAATCTACGAGCAGTACTTC.

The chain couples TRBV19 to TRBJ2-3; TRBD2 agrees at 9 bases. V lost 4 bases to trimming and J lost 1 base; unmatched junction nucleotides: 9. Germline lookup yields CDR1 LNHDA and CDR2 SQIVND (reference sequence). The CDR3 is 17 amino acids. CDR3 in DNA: TGTGCCAGTAGTACACTGAGAGAGCGGGAGGGCACAGATACGCAGTATTTT. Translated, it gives CASSTLREREGTDTQYF.

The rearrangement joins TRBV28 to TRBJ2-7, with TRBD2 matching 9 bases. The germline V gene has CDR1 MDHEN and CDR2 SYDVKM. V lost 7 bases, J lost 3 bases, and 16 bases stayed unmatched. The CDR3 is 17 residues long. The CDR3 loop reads CASTETSGRPSGYEQYF. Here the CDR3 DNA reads TGTGCCAGCACTGAGACGAGCGGGAGGCCGTCCGGCTACGAGCAGTACTTC.

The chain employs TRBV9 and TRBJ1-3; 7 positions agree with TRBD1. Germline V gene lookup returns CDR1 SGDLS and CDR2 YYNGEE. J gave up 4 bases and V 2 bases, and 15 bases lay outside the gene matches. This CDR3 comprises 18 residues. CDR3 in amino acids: CASSVQLRSTGNGNTIYF. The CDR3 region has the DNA TGTGCCAGCAGCGTCCAGCTAAGGTCGACAGGGAACGGAAACACCATATATTTT.

Here the CDR3 reads CASSLATGLLNSEQYF. In DNA form, the CDR3 reads TGTGCCAGCAGCTTAGCAACAGGCCTACTAAACTCCGAGCAGTACTTC. The V and J genes are TRBV7-6 and TRBJ2-5, with TRBD1 as a possible D gene (5 bases). The end of the DNA is better explained by TRBJ2-7, so the J call may be wrong. This CDR3 spans 16 amino acids. Germline V CDR1 and CDR2: SGHVS, FNYEAQ.

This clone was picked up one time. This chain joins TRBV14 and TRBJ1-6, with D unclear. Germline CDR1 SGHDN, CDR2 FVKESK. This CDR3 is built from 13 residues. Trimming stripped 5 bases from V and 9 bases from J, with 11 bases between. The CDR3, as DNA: TGTGCCAGCAGCTTGGAGAGGGTTTCACCCCTCCACTTT. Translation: CASSLERVSPLHF.